These T cell receptor beta chains were read from a single sample in a study of T cell changes during pregnancy in multiple sclerosis. TCRdb's table, derived via immunoSEQ multiplex PCR, lists solely in-frame clones and lacks some. This table holds about 32,000 clones, 93% found once. The sequences come from CD4+ T cells from peripheral blood mononuclear cells, collected in the second trimester of pregnancy. The receptors were sampled from a female donor with multiple sclerosis, enrolled in a pregnancy study. Both conserved end residues are part of each CDR3. D genes are given only for firm matches. Rows may omit the clone size; those that give it use once, few, many or a size class.

V gene: TRBV6-5
D gene: TRBD1
clone size: -
J gene: TRBJ2-7
CDR3 length: 13
CDR3 protein: CASRWDRGSEQYF
CDR3 DNA: TGTGCCAGCAGGTGGGACAGGGGAAGCGAGCAGTACTTC

V gene: TRBV28
D gene: -
clone size: -
J gene: TRBJ1-1
CDR3 length: 14
CDR3 protein: CASSPGALNTEAFF
CDR3 DNA: TGTGCCAGCAGTCCAGGGGCGCTGAACACTGAAGCTTTCTTT

V gene: TRBV27
D gene: -
clone size: -
J gene: TRBJ2-2
CDR3 length: 15
CDR3 protein: CASTPGHANTGELFF
CDR3 DNA: TGTGCCAGCACCCCCGGACACGCGAACACCGGGGAGCTGTTTTTT

V gene: TRBV7-2
D gene: -
clone size: -
J gene: TRBJ2-3
CDR3 length: 15
CDR3 protein: CASSRGGASTDTQYF
CDR3 DNA: TGTGCCAGCAGCCGCGGAGGGGCCAGCACAGATACGCAGTATTTT

V gene: TRBV19
D gene: -
clone size: -
J gene: TRBJ1-2
CDR3 length: 17
CDR3 protein: CASSIWGAREDGYGYTF
CDR3 DNA: TGTGCCAGTAGTATCTGGGGGGCGCGGGAGGACGGCTATGGCTACACCTTC

V gene: TRBV28
D gene: -
clone size: -
J gene: TRBJ1-5
CDR3 length: 15
CDR3 protein: CASSRQGLLSEPQHF
CDR3 DNA: TGTGCCAGCAGTCGTCAGGGCCTTCTTTCCGAGCCCCAGCATTTT

V gene: TRBV28
D gene: -
clone size: -
J gene: TRBJ2-7
CDR3 length: 14
CDR3 protein: CASTPEGAPYEQYF
CDR3 DNA: TGTGCCAGCACACCGGAGGGGGCCCCCTACGAGCAGTACTTC

V gene: TRBV30
D gene: TRBD1
clone size: -
J gene: TRBJ2-7
CDR3 length: 15
CDR3 protein: CAWRRPRTGGYEQYF
CDR3 DNA: TGTGCCTGGAGAAGACCCCGGACAGGGGGCTACGAGCAGTACTTC

V gene: TRBV2
D gene: -
clone size: -
J gene: TRBJ1-5
CDR3 length: 14
CDR3 protein: CASSERTGDQPQHF
CDR3 DNA: TGTGCCAGCAGTGAAAGGACCGGGGATCAGCCCCAGCATTTT

V gene: TRBV19
D gene: TRBD1
clone size: -
J gene: TRBJ2-3
CDR3 length: 16
CDR3 protein: CASKIQGAHPTDTQYF
CDR3 DNA: TGTGCCAGTAAGATCCAGGGGGCTCACCCCACAGATACGCAGTATTTT

V gene: TRBV28
D gene: TRBD1
clone size: -
J gene: TRBJ2-1
CDR3 length: 14
CDR3 protein: CASSPWTGGNEQFF
CDR3 DNA: TGTGCCAGCAGTCCATGGACAGGGGGCAATGAGCAGTTCTTC

V gene: TRBV7-7
D gene: TRBD1
clone size: once
J gene: TRBJ2-5
CDR3 length: 15
CDR3 protein: CASSLGQGKAETQYF
CDR3 DNA: TGTGCCAGCAGCTTGGGACAGGGGAAAGCAGAGACCCAGTACTTC

V gene: TRBV28
D gene: -
clone size: -
J gene: TRBJ2-5
CDR3 length: 13
CDR3 protein: CASSLGALETQYF
CDR3 DNA: TGTGCCAGCAGTTTGGGAGCCTTGGAGACCCAGTACTTC

V gene: TRBV11-2
D gene: -
clone size: -
J gene: TRBJ2-3
CDR3 length: 13
CDR3 protein: CASSHSPGDTQYF
CDR3 DNA: TGTGCCAGCAGCCATTCACCCGGTGATACGCAGTATTTT

V gene: TRBV29-1
D gene: TRBD1
clone size: -
J gene: TRBJ1-2
CDR3 length: 13
CDR3 protein: CSVEQGARRGYTF
CDR3 DNA: TGCAGCGTTGAGCAGGGGGCACGTCGAGGCTACACCTTC

V gene: TRBV7-2
D gene: TRBD2
clone size: -
J gene: TRBJ2-1
CDR3 length: 14
CDR3 protein: CASSPRLAGNEQFF
CDR3 DNA: TGTGCCAGCAGCCCTCGACTAGCGGGTAATGAGCAGTTCTTC

V gene: TRBV30
D gene: -
clone size: -
J gene: TRBJ2-4
CDR3 length: 14
CDR3 protein: CAWSGDSVRDIQYF
CDR3 DNA: TGTGCCTGGAGTGGGGACTCTGTGAGGGACATTCAGTACTTC

V gene: TRBV30
D gene: -
clone size: -
J gene: TRBJ1-3
CDR3 length: 12
CDR3 protein: CAWSAQGNTIYF
CDR3 DNA: TGTGCCTGGAGTGCACAGGGAAACACCATATATTTT

V gene: TRBV28
D gene: -
clone size: -
J gene: TRBJ1-2
CDR3 length: 13
CDR3 protein: CASSSDSNYGYTF
CDR3 DNA: TGTGCCAGCAGTTCCGACAGCAACTATGGCTACACCTTC

V gene: TRBV28
D gene: TRBD1
clone size: -
J gene: TRBJ1-6
CDR3 length: 16
CDR3 protein: CASSSLTGGSGSPLHF
CDR3 DNA: TGTGCCAGCAGTTCCCTAACAGGGGGAAGTGGCTCACCCCTCCACTTT

V gene: TRBV19
D gene: TRBD1
clone size: -
J gene: TRBJ2-7
CDR3 length: 15
CDR3 protein: CASSRITGGPYEQYF
CDR3 DNA: TGTGCCAGTAGTAGGATCACAGGGGGCCCCTACGAGCAGTACTTC

V gene: TRBV27
D gene: TRBD1
clone size: once
J gene: TRBJ1-2
CDR3 length: 14
CDR3 protein: CASSRDRGDYGYTF
CDR3 DNA: TGTGCCAGCAGTAGGGACAGGGGAGACTATGGCTACACCTTC

V gene: TRBV21-1
D gene: -
clone size: -
J gene: TRBJ1-2
CDR3 length: 14
CDR3 protein: CASSSRTEGSGYTF
CDR3 DNA: TGTGCCAGCAGCTCTCGGACAGAGGGCTCTGGCTACACCTTC

V gene: TRBV5-1
D gene: TRBD2
clone size: -
J gene: TRBJ2-5
CDR3 length: 17
CDR3 protein: CASSRPGLAGGRETQYF
CDR3 DNA: TGCGCCAGCAGCCGTCCGGGACTAGCGGGAGGGCGAGAGACCCAGTACTTC

V gene: TRBV6-5
D gene: -
clone size: -
J gene: TRBJ2-7
CDR3 length: 15
CDR3 protein: CASSLSGARSYEQYF
CDR3 DNA: TGTGCCAGCAGTCTGTCGGGAGCAAGGTCCTACGAGCAGTACTTC

V gene: TRBV29-1
D gene: TRBD2
clone size: -
J gene: TRBJ2-1
CDR3 length: 15
CDR3 protein: CSVRGLATNYNEQFF
CDR3 DNA: TGCAGCGTAAGGGGACTAGCGACGAACTACAATGAGCAGTTCTTC